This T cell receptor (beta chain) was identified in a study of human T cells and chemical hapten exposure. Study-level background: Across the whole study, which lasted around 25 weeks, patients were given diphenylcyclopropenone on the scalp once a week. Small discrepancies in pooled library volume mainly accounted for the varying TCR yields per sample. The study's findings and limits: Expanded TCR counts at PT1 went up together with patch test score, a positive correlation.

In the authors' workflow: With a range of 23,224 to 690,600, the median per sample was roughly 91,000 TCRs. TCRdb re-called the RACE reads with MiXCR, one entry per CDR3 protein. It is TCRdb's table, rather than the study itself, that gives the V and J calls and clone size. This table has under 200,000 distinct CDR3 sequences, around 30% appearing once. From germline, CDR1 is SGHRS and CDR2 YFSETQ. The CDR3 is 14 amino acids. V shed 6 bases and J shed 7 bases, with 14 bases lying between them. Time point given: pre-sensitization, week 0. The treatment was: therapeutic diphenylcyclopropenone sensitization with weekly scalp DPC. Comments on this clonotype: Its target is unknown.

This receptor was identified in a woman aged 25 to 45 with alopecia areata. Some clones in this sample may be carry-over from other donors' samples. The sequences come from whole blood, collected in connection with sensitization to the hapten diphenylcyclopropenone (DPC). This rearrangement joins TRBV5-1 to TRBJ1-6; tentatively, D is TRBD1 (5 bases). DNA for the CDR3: TGCGCCAGCACCGATCAGGGTGAGAATTCACCCCTCCACTTT. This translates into CASTDQGENSPLHF.